The 28 T cell receptor beta chains given below trace back to one sample, sequenced in a study of blood T cell repertoires in COVID-19 (dated by TCRdb to 2020 to 2022). Preparation of the library involved the immunoSEQ multiplex PCR assay. In TCRdb, the immuneACCESS table is reduced to in-frame sequences with V and J assigned. These tables do not hold every clone; where another copy was compared, an unresolved V gene accounts for under half, and the others remain unexplained. Recorded for this sample are about 170,000 clones; roughly nine tenths of them occurred a single time. The top ten constitute 6% to 7.5% of the sample. The sample was peripheral blood. The receptors derive from an elderly woman in a cohort sampled during active or convalescent COVID-19.

This chain links TRBV7-9 with TRBJ2-2; 9 bases map to TRBD2. CDR1 is SEHNR and CDR2 is FQNEAQ in the germline V gene (reference sequence). V shed 2 bases and J 6 bases; nucleotides not matched to a gene: 10. This CDR3 spans 17 amino acids. The chain's CDR3 is CASSLPLTRGGAGELFF. Written as DNA, the CDR3 is TGTGCCAGCAGCTTACCCCTAACCCGCGGGGGGGCCGGGGAGCTGTTTTTT.

This rearrangement joins TRBV6-6 to TRBJ2-1, with D unresolved. V lost 8 bases and J lost 7, with 6 bases in between. Germline assignment: CDR1 MNHNY and CDR2 SVGAGI (reference sequence). CDR3 length: 10 residues. The DNA of the CDR3 is TGTGCCAGCGCCAGTAATGAGCAGTTCTTC. Translating it yields CASASNEQFF.

The chain employs TRBV24-1 and TRBJ2-7; 15 nucleotides match TRBD2. Germline V gene lookup returns CDR1 KGHDR and CDR2 SFDVKD. CDR3 size: 20 residues. V dropped 4 bases and J dropped 3; count of bases not matched to a gene: 15. The CDR3 region is CATSDSSKVGTSGRIYEQYV. CDR3 coding DNA: TGTGCCACCAGTGACTCCTCTAAAGTTGGGACTAGCGGGAGGATCTACGAGCAGTACGTC.

V is TRBV5-4 and J is TRBJ2-3, with TRBD2 identical over 10 bases. The germline gives CDR1 SGHNT, CDR2 YYREEE (reference sequence). The junction had 7 bases not matched to a gene; V was cut back by 0 bases and J by 3 bases. The CDR3 totals 17 residues. The CDR3 DNA sequence: TGTGCCAGCAGCTTGGAAATAGCGGGAGGTGGAACAGATACGCAGTATTTT. It specifies CASSLEIAGGGTDTQYF.

The V call is TRBV5-6, the J call TRBJ2-1; D is undetermined. The CDR3 consists of 14 residues. V was pared by 5 bases and J by 8 bases, with 17 bases between. Germline V gene lookup returns CDR1 SGHDT and CDR2 YYEEEE. As DNA, the CDR3 is TGTGCCAGCAGTTTTCCCTTGTTCCCCTATGAGCAGTTCTTC. Its translation is CASSFPLFPYEQFF.

The chain employs TRBV7-8 and TRBJ1-1; TRBD1 is a possible D gene (6 bases). This CDR3 has 16 residues. The ends were cut back, 1 base at V and 0 bases at J, with 12 bases in the middle. Germline assignment: CDR1 SGHVS and CDR2 FQNEAQ. The CDR3: CASSLVTGIMNTEAFF. CDR3 sequence (DNA): TGTGCCAGCAGCTTAGTAACAGGGATAATGAACACTGAAGCTTTCTTT.

The genes are TRBV9 and TRBJ2-7; 8 nucleotides match TRBD1. Per the germline V gene, CDR1 is SGDLS and CDR2 is YYNGEE. V dropped 4 bases and J dropped 4; count of bases not matched to a gene: 16. The CDR3 runs to 17 residues. The CDR3 loop reads CASSQRDRPSTLYEQYF. The CDR3 DNA reads TGTGCCAGCAGCCAACGGGACAGGCCTTCTACTCTATACGAGCAGTACTTC.

The V and J genes are TRBV29-1 and TRBJ2-3; possible D gene TRBD1, 7 bases. The CDR3 has 17 amino acids. Trimming removed 6 bases at V and 4 bases at J, with 26 bases between. Germline V gene sequence: CDR1 SQVTM, CDR2 ANQGSEA. CDR3 DNA: TGCAGCGTCTCTTCCAGGGTATCAGGGGGGAGGCCAGATACGCAGTATTTT. Protein: CSVSSRVSGGRPDTQYF.

This clone was seen at least ten times. V and J are TRBV30 and TRBJ1-2, with TRBD1 as a possible D gene (5 bases). V was clipped by 3 bases and J by 4 bases, with 9 bases between them. Germline V gene data show CDR1 as GTSNPN and CDR2 as SVGIG (reference sequence). The CDR3 is 12 residues long. The CDR3 is CAWSSGLYGYTF. The CDR3 DNA reads TGTGCCTGGAGCTCAGGGCTCTATGGCTACACCTTC. The full variable domain, its missing parts supplied by reference TRBV30 and TRBJ1-2, is SQTIHQWPATLVQPVGSPLSLECTVEGTSNPNLYWYRQAAGRGLQLLFYSVGIGQISSEVPQNLSASRPQDRQFILSSKKLLLSDSGFYLCAWSSGLYGYTFGSGTRLTVV.

This clone was counted once. This chain uses TRBV7-9 with TRBJ2-5; D might be TRBD2 (6 bases). V lost 2 bases to trimming and J lost 5 bases, with 15 bases between them. CDR3 length: 15 amino acids. Per the germline V gene, CDR1 is SEHNR and CDR2 is FQNEAQ (reference sequence). The CDR3 DNA sequence: TGTGCCAGCAGCTTATCTGTGGGGGGACGGGAGACCCAGTACTTC. This encodes CASSLSVGGRETQYF.

This rearrangement joins TRBV19 to TRBJ1-4, with D possibly matching TRBD1 (6 bases). Trimming left V 11 bases short and J 4 bases short, with 20 bases between. The CDR3 is 15 amino acids. The V gene's germline CDR1 is LNHDA and CDR2 SQIVND (reference sequence). The CDR3 coding sequence is TGTGCCTCTAAGAGGCCAGGGGCGGTTAATGAAAAACTGTTTTTT. Its translation is CASKRPGAVNEKLFF.

This clone was observed a single time. The chain carries TRBV5-1 and TRBJ1-2; 11 nucleotides align to TRBD1. V dropped 4 bases and J dropped 3; count of bases not matched to a gene: 5. The CDR3 runs 15 residues. Germline lookup yields CDR1 SGHRS and CDR2 YFSETQ. Here the CDR3 reads CASSKRTGGDYGYTF. The DNA for the CDR3 is TGCGCCAGCAGCAAAAGGACAGGGGGCGACTATGGCTACACCTTC.

The chain joins TRBV7-8 to TRBJ2-3, with D unclear. The CDR3 is 13 amino acids. Germline V CDR1 and CDR2: SGHVS, FQNEAQ. With 6 bases removed from V and 6 bases from J, the gap between germline ends came to 13 bases. In DNA, the CDR3 is TGTGCCAGCAGTCCACGCTCAGGCGATACGCAGTATTTT. This sequence encodes CASSPRSGDTQYF.

This sequence joins TRBV2 and TRBJ2-1; 11 bases match TRBD2. In germline, CDR1 is SNHLY, CDR2 FYNNEI. The CDR3 extends over 16 amino acids. Trimming at V came to 10 bases and at J to 5 bases, leaving 13 bases not matched to a gene. This CDR3 is CATQLNSGRVHNEQFF. The CDR3 nucleotides are TGTGCCACCCAACTTAATAGCGGGAGGGTACACAATGAGCAGTTCTTC. The whole variable domain, filled in from reference TRBV2 and TRBJ2-1, reads EPEVTQTPSHQVTQMGQEVILRCVPISNHLYFYWYRQILGQKVEFLVSFYNNEISEKSEIFDDQFSVERPDGSNFTLKIRSTKLEDSAMYFCATQLNSGRVHNEQFFGPGTRLTVL.

The rearrangement links TRBV5-5 to TRBJ2-3; 7 bases are a match to TRBD1. CDR3 length: 15 residues. Germline-derived CDR1 and CDR2 are SGHKS and YYEKEE (reference sequence). The trim removed 5 bases at V and 1 base at J, leaving 7 bases unmatched. CDR3 loop: CASSHPGTGTDTQYF. CDR3 sequence (DNA): TGTGCCAGCAGTCATCCCGGGACAGGCACAGATACGCAGTATTTT.

The chain is built from TRBV28 and TRBJ2-1; the match to TRBD2 covers 7 bases. In germline, CDR1 is MDHEN, CDR2 SYDVKM. With 1 base clipped from V and 6 bases from J, the junction kept 3 bases outside the gene matches. This CDR3 has 14 residues. The CDR3 region has the DNA TGTGCCAGCAGTTTATCTTCGGGGGGCAATGAGCAGTTCTTC. Translated, it gives CASSLSSGGNEQFF.

The chain couples TRBV5-4 to TRBJ1-2; 7 bases line up with TRBD1. With 4 bases clipped from V and 6 bases from J, the junction kept 12 bases outside the gene matches. Germline CDR1 and CDR2: SGHNT and YYREEE (reference sequence). The CDR3 length is 15 residues. The CDR3 loop reads CASSPSTQGVDGYTF. CDR3 sequence (DNA): TGTGCCAGCAGCCCTAGTACCCAGGGGGTGGATGGCTACACCTTC.

V usage is TRBV10-1 and J usage is TRBJ1-2, with 7 bases matching TRBD1. Per germline, CDR1 WNHNN and CDR2 SYGVQD (reference sequence). CDR3 size: 16 residues. Trimming at V came to 4 bases and at J to 1 base, leaving 9 bases not matched to a gene. Here the CDR3 DNA reads TGCGCCAGCAGTGCCCTACAGGGGAAGGGTAACTATGGCTACACCTTC. Its translation: CASSALQGKGNYGYTF.

The chain is built from TRBV5-6 and TRBJ1-2; 10 positions match TRBD1. Germline V gene lookup returns CDR1 SGHDT and CDR2 YYEEEE. The CDR3 spans 14 residues. After removal of 3 bases from V and 8 bases from J, the junction contained 7 bases not matched to a gene. CDR3 DNA: TGTGCCAGCAGCTCTACAGACAGGGGGCAGGGCTACACCTTC. It codes for CASSSTDRGQGYTF.

V is TRBV24-1 and J is TRBJ1-1; a weak D match, TRBD1 (5 bases). Germline lookup yields CDR1 KGHDR and CDR2 SFDVKD. Trimming took off 3 bases at V and 1 base at J, with 11 bases between the two ends. The CDR3 is 15 amino acids. CDR3: CATSDHRRENTEAFF. The CDR3 DNA sequence: TGTGCCACCAGTGATCACAGGCGAGAGAACACTGAAGCTTTCTTT.

Remarks on this clone: This CDR3 is also generated by other DNA sequences in the sample. V usage is TRBV18 and J usage is TRBJ1-1, with a weak D call TRBD1 (5 bases). In germline, CDR1 is KGHSH, CDR2 LQKENI. CDR3 length: 13 amino acids. Trimming took 4 bases from V and 0 from J, leaving 6 bases between them. The DNA of the CDR3 is TGTGCCAGCTCACAGGGGATGAACACTGAAGCTTTCTTT. Translating it yields CASSQGMNTEAFF.

The chain is built from TRBV6-1 and TRBJ1-2, with 7 bases matching TRBD1. CDR3 length equals 14 residues. The germline gives CDR1 MNHNS, CDR2 SASEGT. The V gene end was trimmed by 1 base and the J gene end by 8 bases; junction bases not matched to a gene: 7. Here the CDR3 reads CASSEGLAGGGYTF. In DNA form, the CDR3 reads TGTGCCAGCAGTGAAGGGTTGGCAGGGGGAGGCTACACCTTC.

V gene TRBV18 combines with J gene TRBJ2-1, with 7 positions matching TRBD2. The germline V gene encodes CDR1 KGHSH and CDR2 LQKENI. The CDR3 is 12 amino acids. J lost 9 bases, V lost 5 bases, and 4 bases had no gene match. CDR3 sequence: CASSGGEAEQFF. In DNA form, the CDR3 reads TGTGCCAGCTCAGGGGGGGAGGCTGAGCAGTTCTTC.

This clone came up once. The chain is built from TRBV6-2 or TRBV6-3 and TRBJ2-2, with D maybe TRBD2 (7 bases). From germline, CDR1 is MNHEY and CDR2 SVGEGT. This CDR3 has 16 amino acids. V lost 6 bases and J lost 0, with 14 bases in between. The DNA of the CDR3 is TGTGCCAGCAGCAAGGGGGGGGCCCCGAACACCGGGGAGCTGTTTTTT. It is translated as CASSKGGAPNTGELFF.

This chain uses TRBV30 with TRBJ1-5; D is possibly TRBD1 (5 bases). This CDR3 comprises 15 residues. Germline V gene sequence: CDR1 GTSNPN, CDR2 SVGIG (reference sequence). Trimming cost V 0 bases and J 5 bases, with 14 bases left between them. The CDR3 loop is CAWSVLAGRDQPQHF. CDR3 coding DNA: TGTGCCTGGAGTGTACTGGCAGGGAGGGATCAGCCCCAGCATTTT.

CDR3 residues: CASSLDGQPQHF. CDR3 nucleotides: TGCGCCAGCAGCTTGGACGGTCAGCCCCAGCATTTT. V and J are TRBV5-1 and TRBJ1-5; no clear D. Germline CDR1 is SGHRS and CDR2 is YFSETQ. The CDR3 is 12 residues long. Trimming cost V 0 bases and J 6 bases, with 4 bases left between them.

The genes are TRBV18 and TRBJ1-2; D gene uncertain. CDR1 KGHSH and CDR2 LQKENI come from the germline V gene. The CDR3 runs to 15 residues. Trimming pared 3 bases from V and 0 bases from J, leaving 11 bases between. DNA for the CDR3: TGTGCCAGCTCACCCTTGGCAGTCCCTAACTATGGCTACACCTTC. Translation: CASSPLAVPNYGYTF.

This chain joins TRBV7-8 and TRBJ1-5; perhaps TRBD1 as D (6 bases). This CDR3 comprises 18 residues. V was shortened by 4 bases and J by 2 bases, with 21 bases between the two germline ends. The germline CDR1 and CDR2 sequences are SGHVS and FQNEAQ. The CDR3 DNA reads as TGTGCCAGCAGCTCCATCGGGGGGCGCGGGATCGGCAATCAGCCCCAGCATTTT. Protein sequence: CASSSIGGRGIGNQPQHF.